This TCR beta chain was captured in a study of blood T cell repertoires in COVID-19 (dated by TCRdb to between 2020 and 2021). Notes on the research overall: The collaborator samples originated in the United States, Italy and Spain and spanned the acute and convalescent phases of COVID-19. The material from the prospective study consisted of cDNA or gDNA derived from T cells, B-cell-depleted T cells, or PBMCs. Subjects who had been exposed to COVID-19, were actively infected with it, or had recovered from it provided the deeply sampled blood TCRbeta repertoires that made up the dataset. The repertoires were released in a freely available public database meant as a resource for research on the immune response to SARS-CoV-2. The samples were drawn from two sources: the first 160 participants of the ongoing ImmuneRACE study, and 1,000 to 1,500 subjects contributed by 6 global collaborators. Sample metadata almost always included a de-identified subject ID, COVID-19 status, age in years and sex. HLA class I and class II types, where available, came from metadata supplied by the sample provider rather than from assay-based typing.

What the authors observed across the whole study: How much clinical and demographic metadata was included differed by source and by participant, and the metadata was provided uncurated.

Comments on this clone: Its antigen remains undetermined. No per-base quality is available; no much larger clone lies one base away.

TCRbeta CDR3 regions were amplified from genomic DNA using the immunoSEQ Assay, a bias-controlled multiplex PCR. Turning to the authors' computational methods: Within the assay, amplification of reference gene primers was used to estimate how many nucleated cells each sample contained. Sequence reads were collapsed and filtered to measure the absolute abundance of every unique TCRbeta CDR3 rearrangement. For each sample, productive Simpson clonality was calculated as the square root of Simpson's diversity index over productive rearrangements. As stored in TCRdb, this immuneACCESS dataset retains in-frame rearrangements with V and J assigned. A fraction of the clones does not appear; measured against another copy, unresolved V genes explain less than half of the discrepancy, and the remainder lacks a known reason. V and J calls and clone size are as listed in that table; D and trimming were resolved from the DNA. The table for this sample lists 140,000 to 150,000 clones; around 80% of them were counted only once. Of the sample, more than 5% falls within the top ten clones.

Ends trimmed: V by 5 bases, J by 1 base; bases unmatched to a gene: 13. The CDR3 goes from the cysteine to the phenylalanine over 19 residues. Only the CDR3 region is kept as DNA, spanning 57 bases read in frame from base 1. Reading the germline V gene gives CDR1 LGHNA and CDR2 YNFKEQ. Participants in the prospective study were enrolled through a virtual design, were aged roughly 18 to 90 years, and lived in roughly 25 United States geographic areas. To assign participants to cohorts, the prospective study relied on clinical history that participants themselves reported in a screening survey and a study questionnaire. ImmuneRACE Cohort 3 recovered participants were defined by two consecutive negative NP/OP PCR tests, healthcare professional clearance, or symptom resolution. In the prospective study, mobile phlebotomists collected whole blood, serum and a nasopharyngeal or oropharyngeal swab from each participant. Additional blood draws and questionnaires over a 2-month period could optionally be provided by prospective study participants. Before DNA extraction, blood samples from the prospective study were shipped at room temperature or frozen.

What was sequenced was PBMCs or T cells enriched from blood (not recorded which). The chain was built from TRBV4-2 and TRBJ2-3; the central 12 bases match TRBD2. The TCR sequence derives from a woman aged 50 to 60 who had recovered from COVID-19. The DNA sequence is as follows: TGTGCCAGCAGCAGAAGAGTACTAGCGGGGGGCCTTCGCACAGATACGCAGTATTTT. Its protein product is CASSRRVLAGGLRTDTQYF.